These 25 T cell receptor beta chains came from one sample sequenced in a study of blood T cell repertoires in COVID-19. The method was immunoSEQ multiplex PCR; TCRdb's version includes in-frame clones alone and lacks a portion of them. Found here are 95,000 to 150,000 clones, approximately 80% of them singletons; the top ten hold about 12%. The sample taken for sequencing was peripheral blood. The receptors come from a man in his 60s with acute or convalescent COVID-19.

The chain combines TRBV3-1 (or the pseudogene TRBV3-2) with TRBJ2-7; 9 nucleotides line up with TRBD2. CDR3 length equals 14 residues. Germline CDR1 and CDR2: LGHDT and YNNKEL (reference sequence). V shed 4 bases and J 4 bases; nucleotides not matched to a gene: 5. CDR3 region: CASSRSSGRYEQYF. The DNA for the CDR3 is TGTGCCAGCAGCCGGAGTAGCGGGAGATACGAGCAGTACTTC.

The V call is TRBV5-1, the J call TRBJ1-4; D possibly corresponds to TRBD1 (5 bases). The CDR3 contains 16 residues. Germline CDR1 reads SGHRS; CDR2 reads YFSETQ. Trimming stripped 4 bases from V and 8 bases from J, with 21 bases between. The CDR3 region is CASSGSGNRGGEKLFF. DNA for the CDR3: TGCGCCAGCAGCGGGTCGGGCAATCGCGGGGGAGAAAAACTGTTTTTT.

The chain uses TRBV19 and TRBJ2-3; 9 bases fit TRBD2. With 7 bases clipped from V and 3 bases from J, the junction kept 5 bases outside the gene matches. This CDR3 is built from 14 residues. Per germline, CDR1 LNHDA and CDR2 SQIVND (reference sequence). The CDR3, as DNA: TGTGCCAGTACCGGGACTAGCTGGACAGATACGCAGTATTTT. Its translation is CASTGTSWTDTQYF. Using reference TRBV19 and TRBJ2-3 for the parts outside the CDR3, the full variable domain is DGGITQSPKYLFRKEGQNVTLSCEQNLNHDAMYWYRQDPGQGLRLIYYSQIVNDFQKGDIAEGYSVSREKKESFPLTVTSAQKNPTAFYLCASTGTSWTDTQYFGPGTRLTVL.

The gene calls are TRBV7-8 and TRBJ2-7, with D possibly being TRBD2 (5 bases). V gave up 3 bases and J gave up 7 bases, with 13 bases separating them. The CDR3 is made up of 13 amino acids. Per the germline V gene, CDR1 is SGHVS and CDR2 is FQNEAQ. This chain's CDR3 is CASSFGGSREQYF. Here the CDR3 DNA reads TGTGCCAGCAGCTTCGGCGGGTCTCGAGAGCAGTACTTC. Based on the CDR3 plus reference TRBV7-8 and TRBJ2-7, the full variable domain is GAGVSQSPRYKVAKRGQDVALRCDPISGHVSLFWYQQALGQGPEFLTYFQNEAQLDKSGLPSDRFFAERPEGSVSTLKIQRTQQEDSAVYLCASSFGGSREQYFGPGTRLTVT.

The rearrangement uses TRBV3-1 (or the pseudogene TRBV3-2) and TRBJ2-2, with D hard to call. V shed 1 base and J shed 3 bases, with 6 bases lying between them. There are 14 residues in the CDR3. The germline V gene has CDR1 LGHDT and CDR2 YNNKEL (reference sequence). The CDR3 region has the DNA TGTGCCAGCAGCCAAGGAGTCCACACCGGGGAGCTGTTTTTT. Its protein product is CASSQGVHTGELFF.

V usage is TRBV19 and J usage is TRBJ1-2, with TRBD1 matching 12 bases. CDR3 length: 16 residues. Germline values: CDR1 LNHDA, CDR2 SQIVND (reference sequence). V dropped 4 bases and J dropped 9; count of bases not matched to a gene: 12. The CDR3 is CASSSIRDRGHVRYTF. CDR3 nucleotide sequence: TGTGCCAGTAGTAGTATCCGGGACAGGGGGCATGTACGCTACACCTTC.

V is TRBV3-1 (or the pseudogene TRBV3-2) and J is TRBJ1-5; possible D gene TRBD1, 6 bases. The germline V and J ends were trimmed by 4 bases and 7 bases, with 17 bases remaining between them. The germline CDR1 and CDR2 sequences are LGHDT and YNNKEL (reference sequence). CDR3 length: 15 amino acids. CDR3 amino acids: CASSRSGGHGQPQHF. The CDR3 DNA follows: TGTGCCAGCAGCCGCAGCGGGGGGCACGGGCAGCCCCAGCATTTT.

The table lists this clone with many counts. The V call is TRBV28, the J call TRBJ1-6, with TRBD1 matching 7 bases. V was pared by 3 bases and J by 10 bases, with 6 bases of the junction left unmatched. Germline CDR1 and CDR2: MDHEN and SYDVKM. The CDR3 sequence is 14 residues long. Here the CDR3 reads CASSLEGARSPLHF. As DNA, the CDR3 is TGTGCCAGCAGTTTGGAGGGGGCGAGGTCACCCCTCCACTTT.

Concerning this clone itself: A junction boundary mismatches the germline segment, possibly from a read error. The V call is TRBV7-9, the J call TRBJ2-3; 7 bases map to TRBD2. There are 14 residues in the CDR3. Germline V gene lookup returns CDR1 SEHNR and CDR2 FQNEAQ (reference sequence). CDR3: CASTLSGTSDTQYF. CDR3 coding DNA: TGTGCCAGCACCTTAAGCGGGACCTCAGATACGCAGTATTTT.

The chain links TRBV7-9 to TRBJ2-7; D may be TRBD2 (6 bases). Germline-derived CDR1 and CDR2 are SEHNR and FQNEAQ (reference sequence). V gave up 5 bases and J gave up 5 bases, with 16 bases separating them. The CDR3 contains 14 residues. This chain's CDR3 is CASSPGTPRDEQYF. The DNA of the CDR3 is TGTGCCAGCAGCCCTGGGACTCCCCGGGACGAGCAGTACTTC.

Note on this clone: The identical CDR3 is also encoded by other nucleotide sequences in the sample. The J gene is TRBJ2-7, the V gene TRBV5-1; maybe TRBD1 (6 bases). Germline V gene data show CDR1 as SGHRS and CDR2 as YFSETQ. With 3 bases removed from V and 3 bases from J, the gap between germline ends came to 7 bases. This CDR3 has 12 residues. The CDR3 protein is CASSSQGYEQYF. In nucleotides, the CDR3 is TGCGCCAGCAGCTCACAGGGCTACGAGCAGTACTTC.

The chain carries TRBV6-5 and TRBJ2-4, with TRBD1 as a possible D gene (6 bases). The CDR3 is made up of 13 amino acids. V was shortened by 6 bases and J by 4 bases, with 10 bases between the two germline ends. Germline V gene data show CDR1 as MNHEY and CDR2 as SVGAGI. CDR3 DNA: TGTGCCAGCAGACCCGGACAGAAAAACATTCAGTACTTC. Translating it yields CASRPGQKNIQYF.

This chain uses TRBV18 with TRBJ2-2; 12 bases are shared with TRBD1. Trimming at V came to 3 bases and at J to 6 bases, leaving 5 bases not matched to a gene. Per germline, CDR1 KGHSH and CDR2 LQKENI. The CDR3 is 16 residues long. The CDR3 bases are TGTGCCAGCTCACCCCAGGGACAGGGGGCGCCCGGGGAGCTGTTTTTT. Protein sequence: CASSPQGQGAPGELFF.

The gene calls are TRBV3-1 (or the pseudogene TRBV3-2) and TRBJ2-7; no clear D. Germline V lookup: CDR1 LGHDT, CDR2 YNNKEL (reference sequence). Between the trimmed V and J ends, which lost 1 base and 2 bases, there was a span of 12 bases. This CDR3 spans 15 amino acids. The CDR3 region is CASSQAGIRAYEQYF. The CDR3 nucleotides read TGTGCCAGCAGCCAAGCTGGTATACGGGCCTACGAGCAGTACTTC.

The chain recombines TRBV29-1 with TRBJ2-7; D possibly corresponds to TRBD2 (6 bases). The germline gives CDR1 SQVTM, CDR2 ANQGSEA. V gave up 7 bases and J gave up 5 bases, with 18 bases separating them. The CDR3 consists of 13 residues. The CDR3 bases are TGCAGCGCCACGGGCGGCGGGAATGACGAGCAGTACTTC. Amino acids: CSATGGGNDEQYF.

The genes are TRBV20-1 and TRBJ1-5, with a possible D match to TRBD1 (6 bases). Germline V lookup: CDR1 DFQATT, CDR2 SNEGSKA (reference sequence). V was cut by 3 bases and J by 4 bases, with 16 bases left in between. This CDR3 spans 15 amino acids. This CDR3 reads CSASGGISRNQPQHF. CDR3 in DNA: TGCAGTGCTAGTGGGGGCATTTCAAGAAATCAGCCCCAGCATTTT.

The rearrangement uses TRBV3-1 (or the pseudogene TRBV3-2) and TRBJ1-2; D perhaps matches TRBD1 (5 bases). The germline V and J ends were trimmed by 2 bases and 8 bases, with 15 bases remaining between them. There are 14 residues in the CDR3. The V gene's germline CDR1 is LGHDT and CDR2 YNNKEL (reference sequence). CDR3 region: CASSQRQGASGYTF. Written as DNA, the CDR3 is TGTGCCAGCAGCCAACGGCAGGGTGCCTCCGGCTACACCTTC.

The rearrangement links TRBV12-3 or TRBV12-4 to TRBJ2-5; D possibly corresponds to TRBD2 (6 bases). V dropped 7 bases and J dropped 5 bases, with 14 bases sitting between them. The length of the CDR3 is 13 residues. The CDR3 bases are TGTGCCAGCATCCTGGTGGGAGGTGAGACCCAGTACTTC. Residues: CASILVGGETQYF.

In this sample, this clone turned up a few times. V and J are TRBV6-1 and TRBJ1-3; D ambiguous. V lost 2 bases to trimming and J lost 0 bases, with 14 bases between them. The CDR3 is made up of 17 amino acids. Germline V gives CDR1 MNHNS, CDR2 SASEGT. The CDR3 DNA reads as TGTGCCAGCAGTGAACATCCCGGACTTACCTCTGGAAACACCATATATTTT. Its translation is CASSEHPGLTSGNTIYF.

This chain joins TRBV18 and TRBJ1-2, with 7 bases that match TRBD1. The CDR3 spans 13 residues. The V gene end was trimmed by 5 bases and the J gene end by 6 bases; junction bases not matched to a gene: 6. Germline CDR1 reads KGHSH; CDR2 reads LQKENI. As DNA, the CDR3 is TGTGCCAGCTCAGCTCGACAGGGCGATGGCTACACCTTC. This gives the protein CASSARQGDGYTF.

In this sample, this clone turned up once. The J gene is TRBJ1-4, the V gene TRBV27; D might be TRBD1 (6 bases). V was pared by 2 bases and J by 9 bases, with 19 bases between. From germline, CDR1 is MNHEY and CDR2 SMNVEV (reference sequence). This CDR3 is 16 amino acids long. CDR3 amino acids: CASSLATGSPVKKLFF. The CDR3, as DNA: TGTGCCAGCAGTTTAGCGACAGGTTCCCCGGTAAAAAAACTGTTTTTT.

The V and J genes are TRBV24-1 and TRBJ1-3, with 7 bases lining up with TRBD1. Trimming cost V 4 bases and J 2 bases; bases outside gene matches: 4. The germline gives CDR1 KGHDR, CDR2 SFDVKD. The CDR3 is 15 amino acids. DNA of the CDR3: TGTGCCACCAGTGACTCCGGGACAGCTGGAAACACCATATATTTT. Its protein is CATSDSGTAGNTIYF.

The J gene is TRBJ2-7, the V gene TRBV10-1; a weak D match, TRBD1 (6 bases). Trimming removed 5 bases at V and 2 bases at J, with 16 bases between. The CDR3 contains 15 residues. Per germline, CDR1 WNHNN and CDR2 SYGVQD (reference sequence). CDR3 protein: CASSSATGRPYEQYF. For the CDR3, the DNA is TGCGCCAGCAGTTCAGCTACAGGGAGACCCTACGAGCAGTACTTC.

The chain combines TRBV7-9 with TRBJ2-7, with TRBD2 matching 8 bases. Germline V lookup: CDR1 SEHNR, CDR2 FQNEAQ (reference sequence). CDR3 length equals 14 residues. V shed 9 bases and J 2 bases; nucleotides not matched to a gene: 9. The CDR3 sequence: CASNEAGGPYEQYF. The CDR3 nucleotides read TGTGCCAGTAACGAGGCGGGGGGCCCCTACGAGCAGTACTTC.

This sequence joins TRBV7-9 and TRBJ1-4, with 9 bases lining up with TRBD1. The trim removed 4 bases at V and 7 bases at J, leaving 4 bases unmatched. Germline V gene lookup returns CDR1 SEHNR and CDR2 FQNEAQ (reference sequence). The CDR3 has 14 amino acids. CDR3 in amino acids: CASSWDRAGEKLFF. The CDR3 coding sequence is TGTGCCAGCAGCTGGGACAGGGCTGGTGAAAAACTGTTTTTT.